Below are 19 T cell receptor beta chains sequenced from a single sample in a study of CD8 T cells in ankylosing spondylitis. Study-wide results and caveats: For ankylosing spondylitis blood, a TCR beta motif of 8 or 9 highly homologous variants appeared characteristic.

Their recognized antigens are unknown. MiXCR was run by TCRdb on the 5' RACE reads, yielding one entry per CDR3 protein. The table lists around 390,000 distinct CDR3 sequences, around 22% of them singletons. Sample: blood, either unsorted or a sorted T cell fraction (not recorded which). Receptors originate from a male donor with ankylosing spondylitis.

A few counts support this clonotype. The J gene is TRBJ2-7, the V gene TRBV28, with D unresolved. The CDR3 extends over 13 amino acids. Per germline, CDR1 MDHEN and CDR2 SYDVKM. V was shortened by 6 bases and J by 7 bases, with 16 bases between the two germline ends. The CDR3 sequence: CASRPGMVGEQYF. CDR3 coding DNA: TGTGCCAGCAGGCCTGGGATGGTGGGGGAGCAGTACTTC.

The chain links TRBV5-1 to TRBJ2-7; 12 positions agree with TRBD1. This CDR3 region has 15 residues. Germline-derived CDR1 and CDR2 are SGHRS and YFSETQ. Losses at the gene ends were 3 bases for V and 5 bases for J; bases not matched to a gene: 6. CDR3 sequence: CASSSFGTGGNEQYF. The CDR3 DNA reads TGCGCCAGCAGCTCGTTCGGGACAGGGGGCAACGAGCAGTACTTC.

The rearrangement links TRBV6-2 or TRBV6-3 to TRBJ1-4; D is unclear. The CDR3 spans 13 residues. Germline CDR1 is MNHEY and CDR2 is SVGEGT. Between the trimmed V and J ends, which lost 5 bases and 8 bases, there was a span of 12 bases. CDR3 amino acids: CASSTGGREKLFF. CDR3 nucleotides: TGTGCCAGCAGTACGGGCGGGAGGGAAAAACTGTTTTTT.

The chain carries TRBV15 and TRBJ1-1; TRBD1 aligns across 7 bases. This CDR3 is 15 amino acids long. V dropped 0 bases and J dropped 5; count of bases not matched to a gene: 6. Germline V gene sequence: CDR1 LNHNV, CDR2 YYDKDF (reference sequence). In DNA, the CDR3 is TGTGCCACCAGCAGAGATCGCAGGGGGAGTACTGAAGCTTTCTTT. Protein: CATSRDRRGSTEAFF.

CDR3 bases: TGTGCCAGCAGCTTAATTCCCCTCTCCTACAATGAGCAGTTCTTC. The encoded protein is CASSLIPLSYNEQFF. The V call is TRBV7-2, the J call TRBJ2-1; D gene uncertain. Trimming took off 2 bases at V and 0 bases at J, with 8 bases between the two ends. The CDR3 is 15 residues long. Germline loops: CDR1 SGHTA, CDR2 FQGNSA.

This clonotype was seen a few times. V is TRBV6-4 and J is TRBJ2-5; no reliable D call. This CDR3 has 12 residues. Germline CDR1 is MRHNA and CDR2 is SNTAGT. V was clipped by 6 bases and J by 5 bases, with 10 bases between them. CDR3 protein: CASRGPRETQYF. Here the CDR3 DNA reads TGTGCCAGCAGAGGACCCCGGGAGACCCAGTACTTC.

This clonotype was counted once. The rearrangement links TRBV2 to TRBJ1-1; D may be TRBD1 (6 bases). Trimming shortened V by 2 bases and J by 10 bases, and 11 bases separated the two germline ends. From germline, CDR1 is SNHLY and CDR2 FYNNEI. This CDR3 is built from 12 residues. CDR3 sequence: CASSEIRGGAFF. Written as DNA, the CDR3 is TGTGCCAGCAGTGAAATTAGAGGGGGAGCTTTCTTT.

V and J are TRBV6-2 or TRBV6-3 and TRBJ2-3; TRBD2 matches at 9 bases. CDR3 size: 14 residues. The germline gives CDR1 MNHEY, CDR2 SVGEGT. The trim removed 2 bases at V and 4 bases at J, leaving 1 base unmatched. DNA of the CDR3: TGTGCCAGCAGTTACGGCGGGAGGGCAGATACGCAGTATTTT. Translated, it gives CASSYGGRADTQYF.

This clonotype occurred many times. The V gene is TRBV7-6, the J gene TRBJ2-2; D is possibly TRBD2 (5 bases). CDR1 SGHVS and CDR2 FNYEAQ come from the germline V gene. This CDR3 is built from 13 residues. V dropped 4 bases and J dropped 5 bases, with 8 bases sitting between them. The DNA of the CDR3 is TGTGCCAGCAGCTGGACTGAAACCGGGGAGCTGTTTTTT. It translates to CASSWTETGELFF.

In its sample, this clonotype was seen a few times. The chain recombines TRBV20-1 with TRBJ1-2, with D tentatively TRBD1 (6 bases). The CDR3 runs 15 residues. The V gene's germline CDR1 is DFQATT and CDR2 SNEGSKA (reference sequence). Between the trimmed V and J ends, which lost 0 bases and 8 bases, there was a span of 19 bases. The CDR3 DNA is TGCAGTGCTAGAGAGGGGGTCCCAACAGGGTCCGGCTACACCTTC. Translating it yields CSAREGVPTGSGYTF.

In nucleotides, the CDR3 is TGTGCCAGCACCCCATCACAGGATCCGTCGAACACTGAAGCTTTCTTT. Amino acids: CASTPSQDPSNTEAFF. The chain couples TRBV7-9 to TRBJ1-1, with TRBD1 as a possible D gene (5 bases). The CDR3 is 16 amino acids. Looked up from germline, CDR1 is SEHNR and CDR2 is FQNEAQ (reference sequence). The V gene lost 7 bases and the J gene lost 1 base, with 19 bases spanning the gap.

This clonotype was counted only a few times. V and J are TRBV20-1 and TRBJ2-7; 7 bases are shared with TRBD1. V shed 6 bases, J shed 2 bases, and the junction held 4 bases outside the gene matches. Germline CDR1 and CDR2: DFQATT and SNEGSKA (reference sequence). CDR3 size: 12 residues. This CDR3 is CSAIQGTYEQYF. CDR3 DNA sequence: TGCAGTGCCATACAGGGGACCTACGAGCAGTACTTC.

This clonotype has just a few counts. The V call is TRBV20-1, the J call TRBJ2-1; unclear D gene. Germline V gives CDR1 DFQATT, CDR2 SNEGSKA (reference sequence). V lost 0 bases, J lost 0 bases, and 18 bases lay in between. The CDR3 has 18 residues. In DNA, the CDR3 is TGCAGTGCTAGAGATTGGGTTGGTTGGCAGAGCTCCTACAATGAGCAGTTCTTC. Translating gives CSARDWVGWQSSYNEQFF.

This clonotype was seen a handful of times. The V call is TRBV25-1, the J call TRBJ2-7; 8 bases line up with TRBD2. Unmatched junction bases numbered 3, after V lost 3 bases and J lost 5 bases. CDR3 size: 13 residues. Germline-derived CDR1 and CDR2 are MGHDK and SYGVNS. CDR3 DNA sequence: TGTGCCAGCAGTGATGCGGGGGGCGACGAGCAGTACTTC. It specifies CASSDAGGDEQYF.

V and J are TRBV29-1 and TRBJ2-7, with 7 positions matching TRBD1. Germline values: CDR1 SQVTM, CDR2 ANQGSEA. Trimming cost V 7 bases and J 4 bases; bases outside gene matches: 10. CDR3 length: 13 amino acids. The CDR3 DNA reads TGCAGCGCCCGCCTCGGACAGGAATACGAGCAGTACTTC. Protein sequence: CSARLGQEYEQYF.

V is TRBV28 and J is TRBJ1-6, with D uncertain. Looked up from germline, CDR1 is MDHEN and CDR2 is SYDVKM. This CDR3 contains 12 residues. Trimming took 6 bases from V and 6 from J, leaving 6 bases between them. CDR3 sequence (DNA): TGTGCCAGCAGGGGCCTTAATTCACCCCTCCACTTT. It specifies CASRGLNSPLHF.

The chain combines TRBV24-1 with TRBJ2-1; tentatively, D is TRBD2 (6 bases). V shed 7 bases and J shed 1 base, with 16 bases lying between them. The V gene's germline CDR1 is KGHDR and CDR2 SFDVKD. The CDR3 contains 16 residues. The CDR3: CATSGVGGRSYNEQFF. CDR3 nucleotide sequence: TGTGCCACCAGCGGTGTGGGGGGTAGGTCCTACAATGAGCAGTTCTTC.

The rearrangement links TRBV29-1 to TRBJ1-5; tentative D call: TRBD1 (5 bases). CDR1 is SQVTM and CDR2 is ANQGSEA in the germline V gene. This CDR3 comprises 12 residues. The germline V and J ends were trimmed by 8 bases and 4 bases, with 12 bases remaining between them. For the CDR3, the DNA is TGCAGCCCTACAGACAGTAATCAGCCCCAGCATTTT. Translating it yields CSPTDSNQPQHF.

The rearrangement uses TRBV11-2 and TRBJ1-6, with D uncertain. The V end lost 0 bases, the J end lost 9 bases, and 12 bases lay between the germline ends. The CDR3 runs to 15 residues. CDR1 is SGHAT, CDR2 FQNNGV, per germline. The DNA of the CDR3 is TGTGCCAGCAGCTTAGATCCCGCAGGTGCTTCACCCCTCCACTTT. This codes for CASSLDPAGASPLHF.